This TCR beta chain was sequenced in a study of T-cell reconstitution after alpha-beta-depleted transplantation in children. Unique molecular identifiers featured in how the TCRbeta library was prepared. MiXCR, run by TCRdb on the PCR reads, gives a single entry per CDR3 protein. The sample carries 120,000 or so distinct CDR3 sequences, 10% recorded once. The CDR3 runs to 16 residues. The V and J ends lost 0 bases and 8 bases respectively, with 17 bases between them. The germline CDR1 and CDR2 sequences are LGHNA and YSLEER. This clonotype appeared many times. The receptor was derived from a human donor who donated a stem cell graft to a child with acute lymphoblastic leukemia. The sequences come from PBMCs from the stem cell graft donor, collected from the stem cell graft. The chain carries TRBV4-3 and TRBJ2-1; TRBD1 or TRBD2 may be the D gene (5 bases each). As DNA, the CDR3 is TGCGCCAGCAGCCAAGAGTCGATCTACCGGGGCGATGAGCAGTTCTTC. Protein: CASSQESIYRGDEQFF.